A selection of T cell receptor beta chains follows, all from one sample in a study of blood T cell repertoires in COVID-19. Clones were read by immunoSEQ multiplex PCR, and TCRdb kept only the in-frame ones, dropping some. The profile shows about 98,000 clones, around 87% of them singletons. Sample: peripheral blood. These TCRs come from a man aged 50 to 59 with active or convalescent COVID-19. Both conserved end residues are part of each CDR3. Each record gives: J gene, V gene, clone size, CDR3 length, D gene, CDR3 protein, CDR3 DNA. The D gene is left open where the match is weak. For some rows the clone size is stated as once, few or many, or as a class when expanded; others skip it.

TRBJ2-5 | TRBV5-1 | NA | 17 | NA | CASSFYPPGDGAETQYF | TGCGCCAGCAGCTTCTACCCCCCAGGGGATGGGGCGGAGACCCAGTACTTC
TRBJ1-2 | TRBV19 | few | 16 | NA | CASSIDSQGDYYGYTF | TGTGCCAGTAGTATAGACTCGCAGGGCGATTACTATGGCTACACCTTC
TRBJ1-5 | TRBV19 | NA | 14 | TRBD1 | CASSHRGPDQPQHF | TGTGCCAGTAGTCACAGGGGGCCCGATCAGCCCCAGCATTTT
TRBJ1-1 | TRBV4-1 | NA | 13 | NA | CASSQGAPTEAFF | TGCGCCAGCAGCCAAGGGGCACCCACTGAAGCTTTCTTT
TRBJ2-6 | TRBV3-1/TRBV3-2 | NA | 16 | NA | CASSRSGASGANVLTF | TGTGCCAGCAGCCGATCAGGGGCCTCTGGGGCCAACGTCCTGACTTTC
TRBJ2-6 | TRBV7-9 | NA | 15 | NA | CASSLVGSGANVLTF | TGTGCCAGCAGCTTAGTCGGGTCTGGGGCCAACGTCCTGACTTTC
TRBJ2-7 | TRBV25-1 | NA | 13 | TRBD1 | CASSDGTAYEQYF | TGTGCCAGCAGTGATGGGACAGCATACGAGCAGTACTTC
TRBJ2-3 | TRBV6-1 | NA | 16 | TRBD2 | CASSETSGGASDTQYF | TGTGCCAGCAGTGAAACTAGCGGGGGGGCGTCTGATACGCAGTATTTT
TRBJ1-5 | TRBV30 | once | 13 | TRBD1 | CAWNTGGGQPQHF | TGTGCCTGGAATACAGGGGGCGGTCAGCCCCAGCATTTT
TRBJ1-5 | TRBV28 | NA | 15 | NA | CASSPPAGSNQPQHF | TGTGCCAGCAGTCCCCCCGCAGGTAGCAATCAGCCCCAGCATTTT
TRBJ2-3 | TRBV28 | NA | 14 | NA | CASSFGGLTDTQYF | TGTGCCAGCAGTTTCGGGGGATTGACAGATACGCAGTATTTT
TRBJ1-1 | TRBV11-3 | NA | 14 | TRBD1 | CASSSGQGIAEAFF | TGTGCCAGCAGCTCGGGACAGGGTATCGCTGAAGCTTTCTTT
TRBJ2-5 | TRBV5-6 | few | 14 | NA | CASSPGGRLETQYF | TGTGCCAGCAGCCCAGGGGGGCGGTTAGAGACCCAGTACTTC
TRBJ1-4 | TRBV29-1 | NA | 12 | NA | CSVDGGGEKLFF | TGCAGCGTTGACGGGGGAGGTGAAAAACTGTTTTTT
TRBJ2-7 | TRBV20-1 | NA | 11 | NA | CSARETYEQYF | TGCAGTGCTAGAGAAACATACGAGCAGTACTTC
TRBJ1-5 | TRBV7-8 | NA | 16 | TRBD1 | CASSLEGAFSNQPQHF | TGTGCCAGCAGCCTAGAGGGGGCGTTTAGCAATCAGCCCCAGCATTTT
TRBJ2-5 | TRBV5-4 | NA | 14 | TRBD2 | CASSLGGLEETQYF | TGTGCCAGCAGCTTGGGGGGACTAGAGGAGACCCAGTACTTC
TRBJ1-5 | TRBV24-1 | NA | 16 | TRBD1 | CATSDRTSGGNQPQHF | TGTGCCACCAGTGACCGAACGTCAGGGGGAAATCAGCCCCAGCATTTT
TRBJ1-5 | TRBV27 | few | 13 | NA | CASSFGQGQPQHF | TGTGCCAGCAGTTTTGGGCAGGGGCAGCCCCAGCATTTT
TRBJ2-2 | TRBV5-1 | NA | 18 | TRBD2 | CASSLGTSGGTNTGELFF | TGCGCCAGCAGCTTGGGGACTAGCGGGGGTACGAACACCGGGGAGCTGTTTTTT
TRBJ1-2 | TRBV7-2 | NA | 16 | TRBD1 | CASSMSTGGLVGGYTF | TGTGCCAGCAGCATGAGTACAGGGGGCCTTGTTGGAGGCTACACCTTC
TRBJ2-5 | TRBV10-3 | NA | 15 | TRBD1 | CAISDPTGGQETQYF | TGTGCCATCAGTGACCCGACAGGGGGCCAAGAGACCCAGTACTTC
TRBJ2-2 | TRBV6-2/TRBV6-3 | NA | 17 | NA | CASSTFVRVPNTGELFF | TGTGCCAGCAGTACCTTTGTCCGGGTGCCGAACACCGGGGAGCTGTTTTTT
TRBJ2-3 | TRBV5-4 | NA | 14 | TRBD2 | CAGNSGGATDTQYF | TGTGCCGGTAATAGCGGGGGGGCGACAGATACGCAGTATTTT
TRBJ2-1 | TRBV9 | NA | 17 | NA | CASSVEAGASSYNEQFF | TGTGCCAGCAGCGTAGAGGCGGGGGCCAGCTCCTACAATGAGCAGTTCTTC
TRBJ2-3 | TRBV7-2 | NA | 15 | NA | CASSSLGGGTDTQYF | TGTGCCAGCAGCTCACTAGGGGGTGGCACAGATACGCAGTATTTT
TRBJ1-6 | TRBV7-2 | NA | 15 | TRBD1 | CASSSPGQLNSPLHF | TGTGCCAGCAGTTCTCCGGGACAGCTTAATTCACCCCTCCACTTT